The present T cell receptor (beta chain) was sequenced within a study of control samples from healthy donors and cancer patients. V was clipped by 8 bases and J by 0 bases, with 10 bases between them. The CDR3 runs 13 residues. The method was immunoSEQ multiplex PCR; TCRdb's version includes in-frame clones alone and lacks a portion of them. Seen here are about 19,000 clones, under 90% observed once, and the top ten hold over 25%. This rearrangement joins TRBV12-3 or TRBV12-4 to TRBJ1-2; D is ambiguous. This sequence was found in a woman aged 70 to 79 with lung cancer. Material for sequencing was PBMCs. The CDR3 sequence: CASGHTSNYGYTF. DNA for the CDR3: TGTGCCAGCGGTCATACTTCTAACTATGGCTACACCTTC.